This T cell receptor beta chain is drawn from a study of tumor and adjacent non-tumor tissue in lung cancer. Notes on the study in general: TCR diversity was significantly greater in tumor than normal lung tissue. Patients with more diverse tumor TCRs had worse survival. Normal lung showed higher cumulative top 100 clone frequency than tumor.

TCRbeta libraries were built with three rounds of nested PCR, modified from ARM-PCR. TCRdb processed the multiplex PCR reads anew with MiXCR; each CDR3 protein has one entry. The sample lists 75,000 to 95,000 distinct CDR3 sequences; 65% to 80% were seen once. With V trimmed by 5 bases and J by 0 bases, 9 bases remained unmatched. The CDR3 is 18 amino acids. Germline lookup yields CDR1 SGHAT and CDR2 FQNNGV. The template was RNA from unsorted bulk tissue. More than 3 cm separated this lung sample from the edge of the tumor. Concerning this clonotype: Its cognate antigen is unknown. It is likely a read error, because the conserved phenylalanine at the end of the CDR3 is missing.

Sample: distant non-tumor lung tissue. This rearrangement joins TRBV11-2 to TRBJ2-1; 11 bases line up with TRBD2. The sequence derives from a woman in her 50s with non-small cell lung cancer. CDR3 loop: CASSPSSGGAGSYNEQFL. The CDR3 region has the DNA TGTGCCAGCAGCCCAAGTAGCGGGGGGGCCGGCTCCTACAATGAGCAGTTCTTA.